These 5 T cell receptor beta chains share one sample of origin, sequenced in a study of shared clonotypes between healthy human individuals. TCRdb's table, derived via immunoSEQ multiplex PCR, lists solely in-frame clones and lacks some. The sample lists 2 million to 2.5 million clones, approximately 94% occurring once. CD45RO-negative, CCR7-positively selected cells formed the naive CD8 fraction, excluding terminally differentiated effector memory CD45RA+ cells. Sequencing used naive CD8+ T cells sorted from blood. All receptors come from a man aged 18-30 years in good health.

The rearrangement joins TRBV6-6 to TRBJ2-1, with 8 bases aligning to TRBD1. CDR3 size: 13 residues. CDR1 and CDR2 from the germline V gene are MNHNY and SVGAGI (reference sequence). Trimming took 2 bases from V and 8 from J; bases not matched to a gene: 2. For the CDR3, the DNA is TGTGCCAGCAGTTACCAGGACAGGGATGAGCAGTTCTTC. Translation gives CASSYQDRDEQFF.

Written as DNA, the CDR3 is TGTGCCAGCAGCACGCCGGGACAGCAAGAGACCCAGTACTTC. Its protein is CASSTPGQQETQYF. The chain joins TRBV9 to TRBJ2-5, with 7 bases identical to TRBD1. Germline V gene lookup returns CDR1 SGDLS and CDR2 YYNGEE. V was clipped by 4 bases and J by 2 bases; unmatched bases: 5. The CDR3 has 14 amino acids.

The chain couples TRBV7-3 to TRBJ1-1; possibly TRBD1 for D (6 bases). Trimming took off 2 bases at V and 10 bases at J, with 20 bases between the two ends. Germline CDR1 is SGHTA and CDR2 is FQGTGA. The CDR3 extends over 15 amino acids. The CDR3 region has the DNA TGTGCCAGCAGCTTACCCCAACAGGGTAGGGACGGAGCTTTCTTT. Residues: CASSLPQQGRDGAFF.

The V gene is TRBV5-4, the J gene TRBJ2-7; 11 nucleotides align to TRBD2. Trimming cost V 2 bases and J 6 bases; bases outside gene matches: 4. The CDR3 covers 14 residues. Germline loops: CDR1 SGHNT, CDR2 YYREEE (reference sequence). CDR3 DNA: TGTGCCAGCAGCTTTACTAGCGGGAGCCCCGAGCAGTACTTC. This encodes CASSFTSGSPEQYF.

The chain carries TRBV5-1 and TRBJ1-1; the D gene is possibly TRBD1 (6 bases). Trimming removed 6 bases at V and 0 bases at J, with 15 bases between. The CDR3 has 15 residues. Germline loops: CDR1 SGHRS, CDR2 YFSETQ. The chain's CDR3 is CASTSRGMMNTEAFF. In DNA, the CDR3 is TGCGCCAGCACGTCGAGGGGGATGATGAACACTGAAGCTTTCTTT.